Shown below are 26 T cell receptor beta chains from a single sample sequenced in a study of blood T cell repertoires in COVID-19. Produced via immunoSEQ multiplex PCR; TCRdb's table is partial and in-frame only. The table has around 66,000 clones, around 80% seen once. Sequencing input: peripheral blood. These receptors all come from a human donor in a cohort sampled during active COVID-19.

V is TRBV30 and J is TRBJ2-4, with 9 bases identical to TRBD1. Germline loops: CDR1 GTSNPN, CDR2 SVGIG (reference sequence). The CDR3 has 17 residues. The junction had 13 bases not matched to a gene; V was cut back by 3 bases and J by 4 bases. CDR3 in amino acids: CAWRRLTGGAAKNIQYF. The CDR3 DNA reads as TGTGCCTGGAGAAGACTTACAGGGGGCGCGGCTAAAAACATTCAGTACTTC.

The rearrangement joins TRBV30 to TRBJ1-4; possibly TRBD1 for D (6 bases). CDR1 and CDR2 (germline): GTSNPN, SVGIG (reference sequence). The V end lost 2 bases, the J end lost 5 bases, and 12 bases lay between the germline ends. CDR3 length: 14 residues. CDR3: CAWSSGTSNEKLFF. CDR3 nucleotide sequence: TGTGCCTGGAGTTCCGGGACAAGCAATGAAAAACTGTTTTTT.

CDR3 DNA sequence: TGTGCCAGCAGCTTTGAGGCGACCGAGCAGTACTTC. Amino acid sequence: CASSFEATEQYF. This chain joins TRBV11-2 and TRBJ2-7; D gene unclear. V lost 3 bases and J 6 bases, leaving 9 bases between the germline ends. The CDR3 length is 12 residues. Per germline, CDR1 SGHAT and CDR2 FQNNGV.

V and J are TRBV30 and TRBJ1-4; the match to TRBD1 covers 7 bases. CDR3 length: 16 residues. J lost 4 bases, V lost 0 bases, and 8 bases had no gene match. Germline loops: CDR1 GTSNPN, CDR2 SVGIG (reference sequence). CDR3 sequence (DNA): TGTGCCTGGAGTGTACCAAGGGACAGCTTTAATGAAAAACTGTTTTTT. Its translation is CAWSVPRDSFNEKLFF.

This chain connects TRBV27 to TRBJ2-3; D is undetermined. CDR1 is MNHEY, CDR2 SMNVEV, per germline (reference sequence). The CDR3 is 16 amino acids. Trimming took off 0 bases at V and 2 bases at J, with 12 bases between the two ends. CDR3 nucleotide sequence: TGTGCCAGCAGTTTATCCGCCGGGTTTTACACAGATACGCAGTATTTT. It translates to CASSLSAGFYTDTQYF.

This CDR3 reads CASSYRSDTDTQYF. CDR3 nucleotides: TGTGCCAGCAGTTACAGGTCTGACACAGATACGCAGTATTTT. The chain recombines TRBV3-1 (or the pseudogene TRBV3-2) with TRBJ2-3, with D possibly being TRBD1 (5 bases). V lost 6 bases and J lost 2, with 12 bases in between. CDR3 length: 14 residues. Germline CDR1 and CDR2: LGHDT and YNNKEL (reference sequence).

This rearrangement joins TRBV7-9 to TRBJ1-2; D possibly corresponds to TRBD1 (5 bases). Germline CDR1 and CDR2: SEHNR and FQNEAQ (reference sequence). The ends were cut back, 6 bases at V and 0 bases at J, with 14 bases in the middle. The CDR3 contains 15 residues. Written as DNA, the CDR3 is TGTGCCAGCAGAACAGCGGGGGAGGCTAACTATGGCTACACCTTC. This translates into CASRTAGEANYGYTF.

The genes are TRBV12-3 or TRBV12-4 and TRBJ1-3, with D uncertain. V dropped 5 bases and J dropped 7 bases, with 12 bases sitting between them. This CDR3 comprises 13 residues. In nucleotides, the CDR3 is TGTGCCAGCAGTCTGAGCTTCAGGAACACCATATATTTT. This encodes CASSLSFRNTIYF.

The gene calls are TRBV19 and TRBJ1-5; D may be TRBD1 (5 bases). The germline V gene has CDR1 LNHDA and CDR2 SQIVND (reference sequence). Trimming removed 5 bases from V and 6 bases from J, with 11 bases in between. The CDR3 has 13 residues. CDR3: CASSPRTPQPQHF. CDR3 in DNA: TGTGCCAGTAGTCCCAGGACACCTCAGCCCCAGCATTTT. Drawing the rest from reference TRBV19 and TRBJ1-5, the complete variable domain is DGGITQSPKYLFRKEGQNVTLSCEQNLNHDAMYWYRQDPGQGLRLIYYSQIVNDFQKGDIAEGYSVSREKKESFPLTVTSAQKNPTAFYLCASSPRTPQPQHFGDGTRLSIL.

The V call is TRBV7-8, the J call TRBJ2-7; D uncertain. V gave up 5 bases and J gave up 3 bases, with 11 bases separating them. CDR3 length: 13 residues. Germline CDR1 SGHVS, CDR2 FQNEAQ. The DNA for the CDR3 is TGTGCCAGCAGCCGTTTAGCAATCTACGAGCAGTACTTC. Amino acid sequence: CASSRLAIYEQYF.

The rearrangement links TRBV5-1 to TRBJ2-7; 7 bases match TRBD1. Germline loops: CDR1 SGHRS, CDR2 YFSETQ. The CDR3 consists of 16 residues. The trim removed 4 bases at V and 1 base at J, leaving 11 bases unmatched. The CDR3 nucleotides are TGCGCCAGCAGCCCCATCCGGGACAGCCTATCCTACGAGCAGTACTTC. Its translation is CASSPIRDSLSYEQYF.

V usage is TRBV7-2 and J usage is TRBJ2-7, with D perhaps matching TRBD2 (5 bases). The germline CDR1 and CDR2 sequences are SGHTA and FQGNSA. There are 11 residues in the CDR3. This CDR3 is CAERSGYEQYF. The CDR3 DNA reads TGTGCGGAACGGAGCGGCTACGAGCAGTACTTC.

The CDR3 bases are TGTGCCAGCAGCCAAGACCAGCGGGGTTACTACAATGAGCAGTTCTTC. Encoded protein: CASSQDQRGYYNEQFF. The chain employs TRBV3-1 (or the pseudogene TRBV3-2) and TRBJ2-1; 7 bases agree with TRBD2. Germline lookup yields CDR1 LGHDT and CDR2 YNNKEL (reference sequence). The V and J ends lost 0 bases and 3 bases, in that order; junction bases with no gene match: 5. This CDR3 contains 16 residues.

The genes are TRBV10-3 and TRBJ1-3; D remains unclear. The germline V gene has CDR1 ENHRY and CDR2 SYGVKD. V was trimmed by 0 bases and J by 0 bases, leaving 12 bases between them. This CDR3 comprises 17 residues. The chain's CDR3 is CAISESAAAHSGNTIYF. CDR3 DNA: TGTGCCATCAGTGAGTCGGCAGCGGCCCACTCTGGAAACACCATATATTTT.

The chain couples TRBV2 to TRBJ2-1; 11 bases line up with TRBD2. This CDR3 has 16 residues. With 5 bases clipped from V and 3 bases from J, the junction kept 6 bases outside the gene matches. Germline lookup yields CDR1 SNHLY and CDR2 FYNNEI. CDR3 in amino acids: CASSRGGTSGYNEQFF. The CDR3 region has the DNA TGTGCCAGCAGTCGAGGTGGGACTAGCGGCTACAATGAGCAGTTCTTC.

The CDR3 protein is CASSFTDQETQYF. CDR3 nucleotide sequence: TGTGCCAGCAGCTTTACGGACCAAGAGACCCAGTACTTC. The gene calls are TRBV7-8 and TRBJ2-5, with no clear D. V was trimmed by 3 bases and J by 0 bases, leaving 5 bases between them. Germline CDR1 is SGHVS and CDR2 is FQNEAQ. The CDR3 loop spans 13 amino acids.

V usage is TRBV9 and J usage is TRBJ2-3, with unresolved D. Trimming cost V 2 bases and J 3 bases, with 10 bases left between them. This CDR3 has 14 amino acids. CDR1 and CDR2 (germline): SGDLS, YYNGEE. The CDR3 sequence: CASSVETTTDTQYF. The CDR3 nucleotides read TGTGCCAGCAGCGTTGAAACAACGACAGATACGCAGTATTTT. Drawing the rest from reference TRBV9 and TRBJ2-3, the complete variable domain is DSGVTQTPKHLITATGQRVTLRCSPRSGDLSVYWYQQSLDQGLQFLIQYYNGEERAKGNILERFSAQQFPDLHSELNLSSLELGDSALYFCASSVETTTDTQYFGPGTRLTVL.

This clone was recorded only once. This sequence joins TRBV6-5 and TRBJ2-1, with 12 positions matching TRBD2. J lost 6 bases, V lost 4 bases, and 1 base had no gene match. This CDR3 is built from 14 residues. CDR1 and CDR2 from the germline V gene are MNHEY and SVGAGI. CDR3 region: CASSLTSGGNEQFF. The CDR3 region has the DNA TGTGCCAGCAGTTTGACTAGCGGGGGCAATGAGCAGTTCTTC.

V is TRBV7-2 and J is TRBJ1-4; a weak D match, TRBD1 (5 bases). The ends were cut back, 8 bases at V and 7 bases at J, with 11 bases in the middle. The germline CDR1 and CDR2 sequences are SGHTA and FQGNSA. This CDR3 region has 12 residues. As DNA, the CDR3 is TGTGCCAGCGGGGCAGGGCGTGAAAAACTGTTTTTT. Protein product: CASGAGREKLFF.

V usage is TRBV27 and J usage is TRBJ2-3, with 8 bases aligning to TRBD2. The V gene's germline CDR1 is MNHEY and CDR2 SMNVEV (reference sequence). The J segment lost 3 bases and the V segment lost 7 bases, leaving 15 bases of the junction unmatched. The CDR3 length is 17 residues. CDR3 nucleotides: TGTGCCAGCAACCCCACCATGCGGGGGGCGCGGACAGATACGCAGTATTTT. This gives the protein CASNPTMRGARTDTQYF.

This chain uses TRBV28 with TRBJ1-2, with D maybe TRBD1 (5 bases). CDR1 and CDR2 from the germline V gene are MDHEN and SYDVKM. V was cut by 6 bases and J by 2 bases, with 16 bases left in between. The CDR3 runs 15 residues. The DNA for the CDR3 is TGTGCCAGCAGCCCGGCGGCAGGGCAAAACTATGGCTACACCTTC. Encoded protein: CASSPAAGQNYGYTF.

With respect to this clone: This same CDR3 is encoded by further DNA sequences in the sample. The chain has TRBV3-1 (or the pseudogene TRBV3-2) and TRBJ1-5; D might be TRBD1 (6 bases). Germline loops: CDR1 LGHDT, CDR2 YNNKEL (reference sequence). The CDR3 totals 14 residues. V lost 0 bases to trimming and J lost 4 bases, with 7 bases between them. The CDR3 DNA sequence: TGTGCCAGCAGCCAAGATACAGGGAATCAGCCCCAGCATTTT. This translates into CASSQDTGNQPQHF.

The sample holds one count of this clone. The chain couples TRBV7-9 to TRBJ2-7, with TRBD1 matching 7 bases. V lost 4 bases, J lost 3 bases, and 9 bases stayed unmatched. The CDR3 extends over 15 amino acids. Germline CDR1 SEHNR, CDR2 FQNEAQ (reference sequence). This chain's CDR3 is CASSSRGGAGYEQYF. The CDR3 DNA reads as TGTGCCAGCAGCTCGAGAGGGGGCGCGGGCTACGAGCAGTACTTC. Full variable domain (outside the CDR3, taken from reference TRBV7-9 and TRBJ2-7): DTGVSQNPRHKITKRGQNVTFRCDPISEHNRLYWYRQTLGQGPEFLTYFQNEAQLEKSRLLSDRFSAERPKGSFSTLEIQRTEQGDSAMYLCASSSRGGAGYEQYFGPGTRLTVT.

This chain links TRBV7-3 with TRBJ1-6, with 9 bases lining up with TRBD1. The CDR3 loop spans 15 amino acids. V was clipped by 4 bases and J by 7 bases; unmatched bases: 5. Germline CDR1 and CDR2: SGHTA and FQGTGA. The DNA for the CDR3 is TGTGCCAGCAGCTCCGGGACAGGGAGAAATTCACCCCTCCACTTT. It specifies CASSSGTGRNSPLHF.

CDR3 loop: CASSLGIPGVDEQYF. The CDR3 nucleotides are TGCGCCAGCAGCTTGGGAATACCAGGGGTTGACGAGCAGTACTTC. This sequence joins TRBV5-1 and TRBJ2-7, with a possible D match to TRBD1 (6 bases). Trimming shortened V by 0 bases and J by 5 bases, and 15 bases separated the two germline ends. The CDR3 runs to 15 residues. Germline loops: CDR1 SGHRS, CDR2 YFSETQ.

This clone is classed as medium-sized. The chain uses TRBV5-1 and TRBJ1-2; TRBD1 aligns across 7 bases. The germline gives CDR1 SGHRS, CDR2 YFSETQ. The V segment lost 5 bases and the J segment 6 bases; nucleotides outside the gene matches: 4. This CDR3 contains 12 residues. CDR3 nucleotide sequence: TGCGCCAGCAGTTCTACAGGGGATGGCTACACCTTC. Protein product: CASSSTGDGYTF.